The clone carrying this TCR beta chain was observed a handful of times. Its antigen remains unknown. The entry originates in a study of T-cell memory formation after mild COVID-19. Study as a whole: TCR clusters mostly belonged to single donors.

TCRdb processed the 5' RACE reads anew with MiXCR; each CDR3 protein has one entry. The sample shows about 450,000 distinct CDR3 sequences, under 25% of them seen only once. The CDR3 sequence is 17 residues long. After removal of 3 bases from V and 3 bases from J, the junction contained 10 bases not matched to a gene. Germline loops: CDR1 KGHSH, CDR2 LQKENI. Study observations and caveats: From day 15 to 85, contracting clones were balanced between CD4 and CD8, whereas later expanders leaned toward CD4+. For second-wave clones that peaked at day 37, SARS-CoV-2 specificity went unverified. Mostly located in CM and EM were contracting CD4+ clones, with contracting CD8+ clones located in EMRA.

The receptor's source is an adult woman who had mild COVID-19 (a few samples of this study predate the infection). Cell type and time point are not known. The sequenced sample was PBMCs or a T cell subset sorted from them (not recorded which). V gene TRBV18 combines with J gene TRBJ2-4; 8 bases fit TRBD2. CDR3 in amino acids: CASSPGLAGYIKNIQYF. CDR3 nucleotides: TGTGCCAGCTCACCTGGATTAGCGGGATATATCAAAAACATTCAGTACTTC.